One T cell receptor (beta chain) is described in this entry. Its antigen is unidentified. The data originate from a study of T cells in localized non-small cell lung cancer. Points from the study as a whole: Researchers found a median about 53 of the top 100 tumor clones in adjacent lung. Longer overall survival accompanied higher blood T cell density. Adjacent uninvolved lung had the highest clonality, suggesting focused antigen responses.

The V and J ends lost 0 bases and 6 bases, in that order; junction bases with no gene match: 14. In germline, CDR1 is KGHSH, CDR2 LQKENI. CDR3 length equals 20 residues. Produced via immunoSEQ multiplex PCR; TCRdb's table is partial and in-frame only. The repertoire has fewer than 35,000 clones, about nine tenths of them found once; the top ten carry approximately 3.8%. The specimen comprised peripheral blood, sampled before any cancer treatment. The V call is TRBV18, the J call TRBJ2-2; 12 positions agree with TRBD2. The clonotype comes from a male donor at least 60 years old with stage III lung adenocarcinoma. CDR3 sequence (DNA): TGTGCCAGCTCACCACCCCACATCCGGAGACTAGCGGGAGATCCCGGGGAGCTGTTTTTT. This encodes CASSPPHIRRLAGDPGELFF. The whole variable domain, remainder taken from reference TRBV18 and TRBJ2-2, is NAGVMQNPRHLVRRRGQEARLRCSPMKGHSHVYWYRQLPEEGLKFMVYLQKENIIDESGMPKERFSAEFPKEGPSILRIQQVVRGDSAAYFCASSPPHIRRLAGDPGELFFGEGSRLTVL.